The 18 T cell receptor beta chains below all came from one sample that was sequenced in a study of identifying expanded T cells in peripheral blood. Sequenced by immunoSEQ multiplex PCR; TCRdb stores in-frame clones only, minus some. The data show 81,000 or so clones, less than 90% seen once. Input material: blood. These receptors were obtained from a person aged 18 to 75 in good health.

The chain is built from TRBV7-9 and TRBJ1-2; 7 positions match TRBD1. Germline V gene lookup returns CDR1 SEHNR and CDR2 FQNEAQ (reference sequence). The CDR3 is 15 amino acids. J lost 4 bases, V lost 0 bases, and 5 bases had no gene match. CDR3 residues: CASSLALDRIYGYTF. The DNA of the CDR3 is TGTGCCAGCAGCTTAGCCCTGGACAGGATCTATGGCTACACCTTC.

The J gene is TRBJ2-1, the V gene TRBV7-6, with D tentatively TRBD1 (5 bases). The CDR3 loop spans 12 amino acids. With 5 bases removed from V and 10 bases from J, the gap between germline ends came to 12 bases. Looked up from germline, CDR1 is SGHVS and CDR2 is FNYEAQ. CDR3 protein: CASSPPGLEQFF. CDR3 nucleotides: TGTGCCAGCAGCCCACCAGGGTTGGAGCAGTTCTTC.

The chain carries TRBV18 and TRBJ2-5, with D tentatively TRBD1 (6 bases). CDR1 KGHSH and CDR2 LQKENI come from the germline V gene. Trimming took off 6 bases at V and 5 bases at J, with 19 bases between the two ends. This CDR3 contains 15 residues. CDR3 protein: CASSPLTGSQETQYF. CDR3 in DNA: TGTGCCAGCTCCCCGTTAACAGGGAGTCAGGAGACCCAGTACTTC.

The V call is TRBV30, the J call TRBJ1-5; D unclear. CDR1 and CDR2 (germline): GTSNPN, SVGIG (reference sequence). The CDR3 has 13 amino acids. V shed 2 bases and J shed 0 bases, with 5 bases lying between them. CDR3 residues: CAWSLGSNQPQHF. In nucleotides, the CDR3 is TGTGCCTGGAGTTTGGGTAGCAATCAGCCCCAGCATTTT. Combining the CDR3 with reference TRBV30 and TRBJ1-5 gives the whole variable domain SQTIHQWPATLVQPVGSPLSLECTVEGTSNPNLYWYRQAAGRGLQLLFYSVGIGQISSEVPQNLSASRPQDRQFILSSKKLLLSDSGFYLCAWSLGSNQPQHFGDGTRLSIL.

The J gene is TRBJ1-3, the V gene TRBV28; D is uncertain. V was shortened by 8 bases and J by 3 bases, with 20 bases between the two germline ends. Germline CDR1 is MDHEN and CDR2 is SYDVKM. The CDR3 runs 16 residues. CDR3 nucleotide sequence: TGTGCCAGCTCTCCCCTCGACGGAAATATTGGAAACACCATATATTTT. This codes for CASSPLDGNIGNTIYF.

In regard to this clone: Other DNA sequences within the sample encode an identical CDR3. The chain combines TRBV9 with TRBJ2-3, with unresolved D. Germline CDR1 SGDLS, CDR2 YYNGEE. The CDR3 has 12 amino acids. Between the trimmed V and J ends, which lost 4 bases and 1 base, there was a span of 4 bases. This CDR3 reads CASSPRTDTQYF. The DNA of the CDR3 is TGTGCCAGCAGCCCCCGCACAGATACGCAGTATTTT.

This chain links TRBV7-8 with TRBJ2-3; 10 bases align to TRBD2. Germline CDR1 and CDR2: SGHVS and FQNEAQ. The V and J ends lost 5 bases and 6 bases, in that order; junction bases with no gene match: 11. The CDR3 has 16 residues. In DNA form, the CDR3 reads TGTGCCAGCAGCCTGCGAACTAGCGGGAATTCTGATACGCAGTATTTT. Protein: CASSLRTSGNSDTQYF. Using reference TRBV7-8 and TRBJ2-3 for the parts outside the CDR3, the full variable domain is GAGVSQSPRYKVAKRGQDVALRCDPISGHVSLFWYQQALGQGPEFLTYFQNEAQLDKSGLPSDRFFAERPEGSVSTLKIQRTQQEDSAVYLCASSLRTSGNSDTQYFGPGTRLTVL.

This sequence joins TRBV29-1 and TRBJ2-3, with 9 bases lining up with TRBD2. The CDR3 is 13 residues long. The germline gives CDR1 SQVTM, CDR2 ANQGSEA. J lost 5 bases, V lost 5 bases, and 5 bases had no gene match. The CDR3 reads CSVTAGGGDTQYF. The CDR3 coding sequence is TGCAGCGTTACCGCGGGGGGGGGAGATACGCAGTATTTT.

This clone appeared once. CDR3 in DNA: TGTGCCAGCAGCCCGCCTTTCGCAGATACGCAGTATTTT. It yields the protein CASSPPFADTQYF. The V gene is TRBV11-3, the J gene TRBJ2-3, with unresolved D. Trimming removed 5 bases at V and 4 bases at J, with 10 bases between. Germline V gene sequence: CDR1 SGHNT, CDR2 YENEEA. CDR3 size: 13 residues.

The chain recombines TRBV18 with TRBJ2-5; 7 bases agree with TRBD1. J lost 0 bases, V lost 3 bases, and 13 bases had no gene match. CDR1 and CDR2 from the germline V gene are KGHSH and LQKENI. This CDR3 spans 18 amino acids. In nucleotides, the CDR3 is TGTGCCAGCTCACCGACACCGCCTCTGGACAGGTACCAAGAGACCCAGTACTTC. Translated: CASSPTPPLDRYQETQYF.

The chain uses TRBV6-5 and TRBJ2-2; TRBD2 might be the D (6 bases). The germline gives CDR1 MNHEY, CDR2 SVGAGI. V was cut by 7 bases and J by 2 bases, with 11 bases left in between. The CDR3 is made up of 14 amino acids. CDR3 bases: TGTGCCAGCACCCGGGACTTTAACACCGGGGAGCTGTTTTTT. Its protein is CASTRDFNTGELFF.

With respect to this clone: The sample carries other DNA sequences with the same CDR3. The rearrangement links TRBV7-9 to TRBJ2-1, with D unclear. CDR3 size: 11 residues. Germline V gene sequence: CDR1 SEHNR, CDR2 FQNEAQ (reference sequence). Trimming left V 5 bases short and J 4 bases short, with 3 bases between. As DNA, the CDR3 is TGTGCCAGCAGCGGGTACAATGAGCAGTTCTTC. This gives the protein CASSGYNEQFF.

The rearrangement links TRBV12-2 to TRBJ2-1; the table calls TRBD2, which could not be checked here. TRBV12-2 is described as a pseudogene. This CDR3 has 18 residues. The chain's CDR3 is CASRFPPRLAGDYNEQFF. Written as DNA, the CDR3 is TGTGCAAGTCGCTTTCCCCCTCGGCTAGCGGGAGACTACAATGAGCAGTTCTTC.

The rearrangement joins TRBV4-3 to TRBJ2-7; 7 bases match TRBD1. The length of the CDR3 is 15 residues. Losses at the gene ends were 4 bases for V and 0 bases for J; bases not matched to a gene: 6. CDR1 and CDR2 (germline): LGHNA, YSLEER. CDR3 sequence reads: CASSPATGSSYEQYF. CDR3 coding DNA: TGCGCCAGCAGCCCCGCGACAGGGAGCTCCTACGAGCAGTACTTC.

The gene calls are TRBV7-9 and TRBJ2-1; D possibly corresponds to TRBD2 (6 bases). Germline-derived CDR1 and CDR2 are SEHNR and FQNEAQ (reference sequence). V lost 7 bases and J 6 bases, leaving 16 bases between the germline ends. The CDR3 has 14 amino acids. In nucleotides, the CDR3 is TGTGCCAGCACCTCGGGGGAGACTTCCAATGAGCAGTTCTTC. Protein sequence: CASTSGETSNEQFF.

V and J are TRBV4-1 and TRBJ1-2; the D gene is possibly TRBD1 (5 bases). This CDR3 region has 16 residues. CDR1 is MGHRA, CDR2 YSYEKL, per germline. The V gene lost 7 bases and the J gene lost 3 bases, with 21 bases spanning the gap. CDR3 amino acids: CASTYVGGEVDYGYTF. For the CDR3, the DNA is TGCGCCAGCACCTACGTAGGAGGGGAAGTGGACTATGGCTACACCTTC.

The genes are TRBV4-2 and TRBJ2-2; no clear D gene. The germline gives CDR1 LGHNA, CDR2 YNFKEQ. Trimming cost V 1 base and J 8 bases, with 14 bases left between them. CDR3 length: 15 amino acids. CDR3 nucleotide sequence: TGTGCCAGCAGCCAAGTCTGGAACTTTCCGGGGGAGCTGTTTTTT. It translates to CASSQVWNFPGELFF.

This clone was observed a single time. The CDR3 spells CATSRGGQGPEAFF. The CDR3 DNA sequence: TGTGCCACCAGCAGAGGCGGACAGGGCCCTGAAGCTTTCTTT. This chain connects TRBV15 to TRBJ1-1; 8 bases align to TRBD1. This CDR3 is 14 amino acids long. J was trimmed by 6 bases and V by 1 base; bases with no gene match: 4. Looked up from germline, CDR1 is LNHNV and CDR2 is YYDKDF (reference sequence).